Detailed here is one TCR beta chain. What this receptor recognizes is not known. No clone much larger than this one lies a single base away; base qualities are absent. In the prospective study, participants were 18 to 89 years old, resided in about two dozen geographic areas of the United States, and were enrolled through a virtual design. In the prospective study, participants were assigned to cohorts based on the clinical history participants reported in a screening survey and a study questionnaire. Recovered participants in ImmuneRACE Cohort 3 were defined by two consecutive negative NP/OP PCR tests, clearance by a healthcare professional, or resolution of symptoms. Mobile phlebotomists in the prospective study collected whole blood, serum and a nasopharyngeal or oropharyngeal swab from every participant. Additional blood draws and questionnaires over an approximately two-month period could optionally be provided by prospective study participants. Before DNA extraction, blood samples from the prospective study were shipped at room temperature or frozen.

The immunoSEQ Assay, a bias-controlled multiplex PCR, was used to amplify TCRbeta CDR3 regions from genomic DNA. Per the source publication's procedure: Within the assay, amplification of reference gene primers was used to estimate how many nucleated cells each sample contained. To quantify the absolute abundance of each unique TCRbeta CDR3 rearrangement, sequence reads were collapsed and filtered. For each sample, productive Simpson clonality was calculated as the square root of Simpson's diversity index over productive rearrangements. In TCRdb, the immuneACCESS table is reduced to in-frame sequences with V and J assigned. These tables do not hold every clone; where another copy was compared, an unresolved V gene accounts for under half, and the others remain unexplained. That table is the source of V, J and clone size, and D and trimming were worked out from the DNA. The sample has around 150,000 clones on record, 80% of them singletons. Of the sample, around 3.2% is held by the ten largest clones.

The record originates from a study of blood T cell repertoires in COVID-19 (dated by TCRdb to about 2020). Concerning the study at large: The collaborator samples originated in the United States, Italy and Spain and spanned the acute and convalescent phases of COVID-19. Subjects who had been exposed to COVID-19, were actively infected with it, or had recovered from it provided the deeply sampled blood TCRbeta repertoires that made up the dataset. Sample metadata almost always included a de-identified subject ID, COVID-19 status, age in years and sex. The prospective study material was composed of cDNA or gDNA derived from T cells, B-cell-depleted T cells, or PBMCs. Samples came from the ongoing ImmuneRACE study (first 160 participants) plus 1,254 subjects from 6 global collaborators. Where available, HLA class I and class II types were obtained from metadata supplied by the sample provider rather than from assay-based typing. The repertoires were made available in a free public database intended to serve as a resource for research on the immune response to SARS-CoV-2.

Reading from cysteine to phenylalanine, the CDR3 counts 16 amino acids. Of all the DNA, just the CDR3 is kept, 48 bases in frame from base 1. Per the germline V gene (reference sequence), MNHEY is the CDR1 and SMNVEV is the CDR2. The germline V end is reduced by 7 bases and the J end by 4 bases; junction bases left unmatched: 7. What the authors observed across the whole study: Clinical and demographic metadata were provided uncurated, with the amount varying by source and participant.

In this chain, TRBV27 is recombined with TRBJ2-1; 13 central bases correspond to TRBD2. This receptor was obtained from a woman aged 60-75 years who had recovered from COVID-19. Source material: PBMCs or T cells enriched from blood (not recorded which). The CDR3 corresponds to CASTRLAGGIYNEQFF. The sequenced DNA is TGTGCCAGCACCCGACTAGCGGGGGGCATTTACAATGAGCAGTTCTTC.